A selection of T cell receptor beta chains follows, all from one sample in a study of cytomegalovirus exposure and HLA in healthy donors. TCRdb's copy holds only in-frame clones and misses some; the assay was immunoSEQ multiplex PCR. The table records 100,000 to 150,000 clones, 60% to 85% of them present only once. Material: PBMCs. The receptors were sampled from a woman aged 40 to 55 in good health and CMV-seronegative. CDR3s include the opening cysteine and the closing phenylalanine or tryptophan. The order of the fields is CDR3 DNA, CDR3 protein, V gene, clone size, D gene, J gene. D genes are given only for firm matches. The size entry is marked missing in some rows and otherwise reads once, few, many or a size class.

TGTGCCAGTAGTGACCTTCCACAGGGAATCGGAAACATTCAGTACTTC CASSDLPQGIGNIQYF TRBV19 - - TRBJ2-4
TGTGCCAGCAGCGGAGAGGGATTAGACCGCTGGGCTTTCTTT CASSGEGLDRWAFF TRBV5-6 - - TRBJ1-1
TGTGCCAGCACTTCCCCTAGGGGGGGCCCCTACAATGAGCAGTTCTTC CASTSPRGGPYNEQFF TRBV28 - - TRBJ2-1
TGTGCCAGCAGCTTAGGTCTAGCCACTGAGCAGTTCTTC CASSLGLATEQFF TRBV7-6 - - TRBJ2-1
TGTGCCAGCACCCCGGGGGGGACAGTTGGGGGCACTGAAGCTTTCTTT CASTPGGTVGGTEAFF TRBV28 - TRBD1 TRBJ1-1
TGTGCCAGCATTCGGGCTCTCGACAGGGAGACCCAGTACTTC CASIRALDRETQYF TRBV6-1 once - TRBJ2-5
TGTGCCAGCACAGCGGGAGGTTACGAGCAGTACTTC CASTAGGYEQYF TRBV28 - TRBD2 TRBJ2-7
TGTGCCAGCAGCCCGGACAGGGAAAATTCACCCCTCCACTTT CASSPDRENSPLHF TRBV6-5 - TRBD1 TRBJ1-6
TGCGCCAGCAGCCTAATCGGGACAGGGACCTACGAGCAGTACTTC CASSLIGTGTYEQYF TRBV5-1 once TRBD1 TRBJ2-7
TGTGCCAGCAGCTCAGGGGGCGTGTGGACTGAAGCTTTCTTT CASSSGGVWTEAFF TRBV7-9 - TRBD1 TRBJ1-1
TGTGCCACCAGCAGAACAAACCCTGCAGATACGCAGTATTTT CATSRTNPADTQYF TRBV15 - - TRBJ2-3
TGTGCCAGCAGTTTACCAGGGTCTAGCACAGATACGCAGTATTTT CASSLPGSSTDTQYF TRBV28 - - TRBJ2-3
TGTGCCAGCAGCCGGACAGGGGCCCGATCTGGGGCCAACGTCCTGACTTTC CASSRTGARSGANVLTF TRBV27 - TRBD1 TRBJ2-6
TGTGCCAGCAGCCAAATCAAGGCAGGGAACTCTGGAAACACCATATATTTT CASSQIKAGNSGNTIYF TRBV14 - - TRBJ1-3
TGTGCCAGCAGTTACGGGACAGGGATTTACGAGCAGTACTTC CASSYGTGIYEQYF TRBV6-5 - TRBD1 TRBJ2-7
TGTGCCAGCAGCGGCGGACTAGCAGGCAATGAGCAGTTCTTC CASSGGLAGNEQFF TRBV5-5 once TRBD2 TRBJ2-1
TGTGCCAGCAGCCCCGGGACAGGGAAGTCCTACAATGAGCAGTTCTTC CASSPGTGKSYNEQFF TRBV9 - TRBD1 TRBJ2-1
TGTGCCAGTAGTACGGGACAGGGATGGGACACTGAAGCTTTCTTT CASSTGQGWDTEAFF TRBV19 - TRBD1 TRBJ1-1
TGTGCCAGTAGTGCCACGGGGAACACCGGGGAGCTGTTTTTT CASSATGNTGELFF TRBV19 - - TRBJ2-2
TGTGCCAGCAGCCCCGGGAGGGGGAACACTGAAGCTTTCTTT CASSPGRGNTEAFF TRBV6-5 - - TRBJ1-1
TGTGCCAGCAGCCGAAGCAGGGGTACGAGCGGGAGGAACCGCAATGAGCAGTTCTTC CASSRSRGTSGRNRNEQFF TRBV7-8 - TRBD2 TRBJ2-1
TGTGCCAGCAGTCCAGAGGGACAGGGCACGGGCACGCAGTATTTT CASSPEGQGTGTQYF TRBV27 - TRBD1 TRBJ2-3
TGTGCCAGTAGTAAGCCCTCGACAGCTAACTATGGCTACACCTTC CASSKPSTANYGYTF TRBV19 - - TRBJ1-2
TGTGCCAGCAGTGACCCGGGGGGGGCGCGGGAGACCCAGTACTTC CASSDPGGARETQYF TRBV6-1 - TRBD2 TRBJ2-5
TGTGCCAGCTCACCCTCGCTGGACAGTTCCTACGAGCAGTACTTC CASSPSLDSSYEQYF TRBV18 - - TRBJ2-7
TGTGCCAGCAGCTTAACGGCTGGTGGGAGGCGGGATACGCAGTATTTT CASSLTAGGRRDTQYF TRBV7-3 - - TRBJ2-3
TGTGCCAGCAGCGTAGTAGGGGCGCTCGGCTACACCTTC CASSVVGALGYTF TRBV9 - - TRBJ1-2
TGTGCCAGCAGCTTAGTCGCCAGGGGGTCTGGGGCCAACGGCCTGACTTTC CASSLVARGSGANGLTF TRBV7-8 - TRBD1 TRBJ2-6
TGTGCCAGCTCACCGACAGCGCTGAACACTGAAGCTTTCTTT CASSPTALNTEAFF TRBV18 - - TRBJ1-1
TGCGCCAGCAGCTCCCCGTTGACTAGGGCCGAGCAGTACTTC CASSSPLTRAEQYF TRBV5-1 once - TRBJ2-7
TGTGCCAGTAGTGGGAACGGGCAGGGGGTTTCCCAAGAGACCCAGTACTTC CASSGNGQGVSQETQYF TRBV19 once TRBD1 TRBJ2-5
TGTGCCAGCAGCCTAGAGGAGTTTAGCACAGATACGCAGTATTTT CASSLEEFSTDTQYF TRBV4-2 - - TRBJ2-3
TGTGCCAGCAGTTCAAGGACAGGGTGGAATGAGCAGTTCTTC CASSSRTGWNEQFF TRBV28 - TRBD1 TRBJ2-1
TGCAGCGTTGGGCAGGCCGAGCAGTATTTT CSVGQAEQYF TRBV29-1 - - TRBJ2-3
TGTGCCAGCAGCTTGGCCCCGGACAGGGCTCGAGGTGGCTACACCTTC CASSLAPDRARGGYTF TRBV5-4 - TRBD1 TRBJ1-2
TGTGCCTGGAGCTCAGGGACAAGCACAGATACGCAGTATTTT CAWSSGTSTDTQYF TRBV30 once - TRBJ2-3
TGTGCCAGCAGCCGACAGGGCCGTGAAAAACTGTTTTTT CASSRQGREKLFF TRBV14 - TRBD1 TRBJ1-4
TGCGCCAGCAGCTTGGCTAGCGGGATTAACTACGAGCAGTACTTC CASSLASGINYEQYF TRBV5-1 - TRBD2 TRBJ2-7
TGTGCCAGCCAACAGGGGGGTCGAGGCTACACCTTC CASQQGGRGYTF TRBV2 - TRBD1 TRBJ1-2
TGTGCCAGCAAAACAGGGGATTCTAACTATGGCTACACCTTC CASKTGDSNYGYTF TRBV27 - TRBD1 TRBJ1-2
TGTGCCAGCAGGGCGGGGGGCCGGGAGACCCAGTACTTC CASRAGGRETQYF TRBV6-1 - TRBD2 TRBJ2-5
TGTGCCAGCAGCTCCGCAGGCTACTACAATGAGCAGTTCTTC CASSSAGYYNEQFF TRBV11-2 few - TRBJ2-1
TGTGCCAGCAGCCCCCTGGGACTCTTCAACGAGCAGTACTTC CASSPLGLFNEQYF TRBV14 - - TRBJ2-7
TGTGCCAGCAGTTCCCCGGGGGCGGGAGCCTACGAGCAGTACTTC CASSSPGAGAYEQYF TRBV28 - - TRBJ2-7